The 25 T cell receptor beta chains below come from one sample, sequenced in a study of tumor-infiltrating lymphocytes in primary liver carcinoma. They got blood RNA out of unsorted whole blood and also pulled out germline DNA. Total RNA (roughly 540 ng) served as template for TCR beta cDNA synthesis primed by a constant-region primer. ARM-PCR was slightly modified, and three nested multiplex PCR rounds with it gave rise to the TCR beta libraries. Running approximately 10 cycles apiece, the first two PCR rounds relied on TRBV1-TRBV30 forward primers together with a C-beta reverse primer. TCRdb re-called the multiplex PCR reads through MiXCR, storing one row per CDR3 protein. The sample lists approximately 310,000 distinct CDR3 sequences; about 62% were seen once. The sample comprised peripheral blood. The source of these receptors is a man aged 35-49 years with primary liver carcinoma and hepatitis B virus infection.

V is TRBV11-2 and J is TRBJ2-3; 9 nucleotides line up with TRBD2. CDR3 length: 15 residues. Germline V gene data show CDR1 as SGHAT and CDR2 as FQNNGV. V lost 3 bases, J lost 14 bases, and 15 bases stayed unmatched. The CDR3 DNA sequence: TGTGCCAGCAGCTTGCTAGCGGGATCCACAGATTCCCTGTATTTT. Translating it yields CASSLLAGSTDSLYF.

CDR3 in amino acids: CAGTVGQGANEQFF. CDR3 sequence (DNA): TGCGCCGGCACCGTGGGGCAGGGTGCGAATGAGCAGTTCTTC. V gene TRBV4-1 combines with J gene TRBJ2-1, with D possibly matching TRBD1 (5 bases). Germline V gene lookup returns CDR1 MGHRA and CDR2 YSYEKL. The CDR3 has 14 amino acids. V dropped 11 bases and J dropped 7 bases, with 21 bases sitting between them.

About this clonotype itself: This may come from a read error, since a much larger clone is one base off. The V gene is TRBV12-3 or TRBV12-4, the J gene TRBJ2-7, with 7 bases identical to TRBD2. J lost 4 bases, V lost 7 bases, and 13 bases had no gene match. There are 15 residues in the CDR3. CDR3 in amino acids: CASILRRDYPYEQYF. DNA for the CDR3: TGTGCCAGCATTCTACGCCGGGACTACCCTTACGAGCAGTACTTC.

As for this clonotype: A much larger clone is a single base away; this may be a read error. This rearrangement joins TRBV4-1 to TRBJ2-5, with TRBD1 matching 11 bases. Germline V lookup: CDR1 MGHRA, CDR2 YSYEKL. V lost 4 bases, J lost 5 bases, and 3 bases stayed unmatched. The CDR3 is made up of 14 amino acids. CDR3 residues: CASSRRDRGETQYF. CDR3 sequence (DNA): TGCGCCAGCAGCCGGAGGGACAGGGGGGAGACCCAGTACTTC.

The chain combines TRBV5-1 with TRBJ2-5; D may be TRBD2 (6 bases). Germline CDR1 reads SGHRS; CDR2 reads YFSETQ. CDR3 length equals 13 residues. Trimming removed 4 bases from V and 3 bases from J, with 10 bases in between. For the CDR3, the DNA is TGCGCCAGCAGCCTGGCTAGCGAAGAGACCCAGTACTTC. Translating gives CASSLASEETQYF. Full variable domain (remainder filled in from reference TRBV5-1 and TRBJ2-5): KAGVTQTPRYLIKTRGQQVTLSCSPISGHRSVSWYQQTPGQGLQFLFEYFSETQRNKGNFPGRFSGRQFSNSRSEMNVSTLELGDSALYLCASSLASEETQYFGPGTRLLVL.

Concerning this clonotype: A much larger clone is a single base away; this may be a read error. The conserved phenylalanine or tryptophan normally closing the CDR3 is absent here, so this likely arose from a read error. V is TRBV12-3 or TRBV12-4 and J is TRBJ2-7, with a weak D call TRBD1 (6 bases). CDR3 length: 14 residues. Trimming cost V 7 bases and J 3 bases, with 16 bases left between them. For the CDR3, the DNA is TGTGCCAGCACCTTAGGGACATCTGTCTACGAGCAGTACCTC. Its protein is CASTLGTSVYEQYL.

Concerning this clonotype: A much larger clone is a single base away; this may be a read error. The CDR3 ends on some other residue instead of the conserved phenylalanine or tryptophan, so this is likely a read error. This chain connects TRBV14 to TRBJ2-1, with 8 positions matching TRBD2. The CDR3 totals 14 residues. After removal of 4 bases from V and 10 bases from J, the junction contained 9 bases not matched to a gene. The V gene's germline CDR1 is SGHDN and CDR2 FVKESK. CDR3 nucleotide sequence: TGTGCCAGCAGCCTGGGACTAGGACTCAGGGAGCAGTTCTCC. Protein: CASSLGLGLREQFS.

Worth noting for this clonotype: This may arise from a read error, as a much more abundant clone is one base away. The V gene is TRBV4-2, the J gene TRBJ2-7, with D uncertain. This CDR3 spans 14 amino acids. The germline V gene has CDR1 LGHNA and CDR2 YNFKEQ. The CDR3 DNA sequence: TGCGCCAGCAGCCAAGAGGCAGACTCCTACGAGCAGTACTTC. Translated, it gives CASSQEADSYEQYF.

For this clonotype: Given a much more abundant clone one base away, this may be a read error. This chain's CDR3 is CASSQGMSWSAKNEQFF. The DNA of the CDR3 is TGCGCCAGCAGCCAAGGAATGAGCTGGAGCGCTAAAAATGAGCAGTTCTTC. The rearrangement joins TRBV4-1 to TRBJ2-1; no clear D gene. The CDR3 covers 17 residues. Trimming removed 1 base from V and 7 bases from J, with 20 bases in between. Germline V lookup: CDR1 MGHRA, CDR2 YSYEKL.

The gene calls are TRBV28 and TRBJ1-5; tentative D call: TRBD1 (5 bases). Germline CDR1 MDHEN, CDR2 SYDVKM. V gave up 5 bases and J gave up 7 bases, with 15 bases separating them. The length of the CDR3 is 14 residues. CDR3 amino acids: CASSPLPGDQPQHF. DNA for the CDR3: TGTGCCAGCAGTCCCCTTCCCGGGGACCAGCCCCAGCATTTT.

As for this clonotype: Since a much larger clone is just one base distant, this may be a read error. The chain couples TRBV10-3 to TRBJ2-1; perhaps TRBD2 as D (6 bases). The CDR3 is 16 residues long. CDR1 and CDR2 (germline): ENHRY, SYGVKD. The CDR3 sequence: CVIRPGTPTSYNEQFF. The CDR3 DNA reads as TGTGTCATCAGGCCCGGGACTCCGACCTCCTACAATGAGCAGTTCTTC.

This clonotype was seen repeatedly, ten times or more. V is TRBV4-1 and J is TRBJ1-4; D call uncertain. V dropped 0 bases and J dropped 3 bases, with 11 bases sitting between them. Germline assignment: CDR1 MGHRA and CDR2 YSYEKL. This CDR3 has 16 residues. CDR3 in DNA: TGCGCCAGCAGCCAAGAGGGAGTTAGATCTAATGAAAAACTGTTTTTT. Encoded protein: CASSQEGVRSNEKLFF.

This clonotype was recorded only once. The gene calls are TRBV11-2 and TRBJ2-5; 9 positions match TRBD1. Germline lookup yields CDR1 SGHAT and CDR2 FQNNGV. Trimming removed 7 bases from V and 5 bases from J; junction bases left unmatched: 11. This CDR3 spans 15 amino acids. The CDR3: CASNPGTGIMETQYF. Written as DNA, the CDR3 is TGTGCCAGCAATCCAGGGACAGGGATCATGGAGACCCAGTACTTC.

Regarding this clonotype: This sequence may be a read error, since a much larger clone differs from it by one base. The V and J genes are TRBV12-3 or TRBV12-4 and TRBJ1-4; D might be TRBD1 (6 bases). This CDR3 has 15 residues. V lost 6 bases to trimming and J lost 7 bases, with 18 bases between them. CDR3 DNA: TGTGCCAGCAGGAACATAGGGGGAGTGGGTGAAAAACTGTTTTTT. Its translation is CASRNIGGVGEKLFF.

This clonotype has just one count. This rearrangement joins TRBV11-2 to TRBJ2-1; either TRBD1 or TRBD2 may supply D (6 bases each). The CDR3 spans 14 residues. Germline CDR1 is SGHAT and CDR2 is FQNNGV. The V end was cut by 7 bases, the J end by 10 bases, with 20 bases between. The CDR3, as DNA: TGTGCCAGCATCTCCGGGGGCGCGCATCGGGAGCAGTTCTTC. Translated, it gives CASISGGAHREQFF.

In the case of this clonotype: Germline and junction disagree at one end, which may indicate a read error. This chain joins TRBV12-3 or TRBV12-4 and TRBJ1-4, with D unclear. The CDR3 is made up of 13 amino acids. The CDR3 region is CASSFRLGEKLYF. In DNA, the CDR3 is TGTGCCAGCAGTTTTCGGCTAGGAGAAAAACTGTATTTT.

On this clonotype itself: This may be a read error, as it is one base from a much larger clone. V is TRBV12-3 or TRBV12-4 and J is TRBJ2-1, with 13 bases aligning to TRBD2. The junction had 6 bases not matched to a gene; V was cut back by 5 bases and J by 8 bases. The CDR3 is made up of 15 amino acids. The CDR3 loop is CASSPLAGGPDEQFF. The CDR3, as DNA: TGTGCCAGCAGTCCACTAGCGGGAGGGCCGGATGAGCAGTTCTTC.

Details on this clonotype: This may be a read error, as it is one base from a much larger clone. The chain combines TRBV10-2 with TRBJ1-2; D is unresolved. This CDR3 has 14 residues. From germline, CDR1 is WSHSY and CDR2 SAAADI. Written as DNA, the CDR3 is TGCGCCAGCGGTGAGTCCAGCTGGGGCTATGGCTACACCTTC. This encodes CASGESSWGYGYTF.

This clonotype has just one count. With a much larger clone just one base away, this may be a read error. The chain links TRBV10-2 to TRBJ2-4; D remains ambiguous. V lost 5 bases, J lost 3 bases, and 14 bases lay in between. The germline CDR1 and CDR2 sequences are WSHSY and SAAADI. This CDR3 has 15 residues. This CDR3 is CASSPQQLVKNIQYF. The CDR3 coding sequence is TGCGCCAGCAGTCCACAACAGCTAGTCAAAAACATTCAGTACTTC.

V and J are TRBV14 and TRBJ2-6; TRBD1 aligns across 8 bases. J lost 2 bases, V lost 4 bases, and 4 bases had no gene match. The CDR3 is made up of 16 amino acids. Germline assignment: CDR1 SGHDN and CDR2 FVKESK. CDR3 amino acids: CASSRQGPAGANVLTF. The CDR3 DNA is TGTGCCAGCAGCCGACAGGGGCCGGCTGGGGCCAACGTCCTGACTTTC.

Concerning this clonotype: It is unclear where the CDR3 begins or ends on the DNA, so no DNA is shown, and the CDR3 is as TCRdb lists it. V gene TRBV6-6 combines with J gene TRBJ2-2. The germline CDR1 and CDR2 sequences are MNHNY and SVGAGI (reference sequence). 13 amino acids form the CDR3, both terminal residues included. The CDR3 spells CASSYRAPGSCFF.

The rearrangement joins TRBV28 to TRBJ1-1, with 7 positions matching TRBD1. Per germline, CDR1 MDHEN and CDR2 SYDVKM. Trimming removed 8 bases from V and 4 bases from J; junction bases left unmatched: 1. The CDR3 consists of 11 residues. CDR3 nucleotides: TGTGCCAGCCAGGGGGTCACTGAAGCTTTCTTT. It codes for CASQGVTEAFF.

Concerning this clonotype: This CDR3 is missing its conserved last phenylalanine or tryptophan, likely due to a read error. The chain is built from TRBV5-1 and TRBJ2-3; maybe TRBD1 (5 bases). The CDR3 loop spans 14 amino acids. CDR1 is SGHRS, CDR2 YFSETQ, per germline. V shed 0 bases and J shed 3 bases, with 8 bases lying between them. The CDR3, as DNA: TGCGCCAGCAGCTTGGAGGGGCTAACAGATACGCAGTATCTT. Protein product: CASSLEGLTDTQYL.

As concerns this clonotype: This may be a read error: a much more frequent sequence differs by one nucleotide. Likely a read error: the CDR3 ends without its conserved phenylalanine or tryptophan. The rearrangement uses TRBV29-1 and TRBJ2-7, with a possible D match to TRBD2 (5 bases). Germline loops: CDR1 SQVTM, CDR2 ANQGSEA. CDR3 length equals 12 residues. V was cut by 4 bases and J by 0 bases, with 7 bases left in between. DNA of the CDR3: TGCAGCGTTGGACGGGACTCCTACGAGCAGTACCTC. Its protein is CSVGRDSYEQYL.

The chain has TRBV7-9 and TRBJ1-2; D is uncertain. Trimming left V 7 bases short and J 7 bases short, with 22 bases between. Per germline, CDR1 SEHNR and CDR2 FQNEAQ (reference sequence). This CDR3 spans 15 amino acids. CDR3 sequence (DNA): TGTGCCAGCAACTTTCTCGACCCCGGCGGGTCTGGCTACACCTTC. It is translated as CASNFLDPGGSGYTF.